The rows below give T cell receptor beta chains drawn from one sample of a study of CD8 T cells in Susac syndrome. TCRdb reanalysed the immunoSEQ multiplex PCR reads using MiXCR and keeps one entry per CDR3 protein. The sample shows 190,000 or so distinct CDR3 sequences, roughly 96% of them seen only once. The sample taken for sequencing was CD4+ T cells from PBMCs. The receptors were gathered from a human donor with multiple sclerosis. Each CDR3 is given with its conserved first and last residue. The order of the fields is clone size, V gene, J gene, D gene, CDR3 DNA, CDR3 protein. D genes are given only for firm matches. For some rows the clone size is stated as once, few or many, or as a class when expanded; others skip it.

clone size: NA
V gene: TRBV14
J gene: TRBJ2-1
D gene: TRBD2
CDR3 DNA: TGTGCCAGCAGCCATCCTGGACTAGCGGGAGGTGGGTCCTACAATGAGCAGTTCTTC
CDR3 protein: CASSHPGLAGGGSYNEQFF

clone size: NA
V gene: TRBV27
J gene: TRBJ2-2
D gene: TRBD2
CDR3 DNA: TGTGCCAGCGGCACTAGCGGGAGGGCCGTGGGGGAGCTGTTTTTT
CDR3 protein: CASGTSGRAVGELFF

clone size: NA
V gene: TRBV19
J gene: TRBJ2-1
D gene: NA
CDR3 DNA: TGTGCCAGCGGTAGCGGCTACAATGAGCAGTTCTTC
CDR3 protein: CASGSGYNEQFF

clone size: NA
V gene: TRBV9
J gene: TRBJ2-7
D gene: NA
CDR3 DNA: TGTGCCAGCAGCATCCCCCTGGGGGAGCAGTACTTC
CDR3 protein: CASSIPLGEQYF

clone size: NA
V gene: TRBV24-1
J gene: TRBJ2-7
D gene: TRBD1
CDR3 DNA: TGTGCCACCAGTGACCTGGGACAGGGCGACGAGCAGTACTTC
CDR3 protein: CATSDLGQGDEQYF

clone size: NA
V gene: TRBV20-1
J gene: TRBJ1-2
D gene: NA
CDR3 DNA: TGCAGTGCTAGAATGGCGGAACTCCATGGCTACACCTTC
CDR3 protein: CSARMAELHGYTF

clone size: once
V gene: TRBV12-3/TRBV12-4
J gene: TRBJ1-2
D gene: TRBD1
CDR3 DNA: TGTGCCAGCTCCATCCAGGGGGATTCCTATGGCTACACCTTC
CDR3 protein: CASSIQGDSYGYTF

clone size: once
V gene: TRBV12-5
J gene: TRBJ2-1
D gene: NA
CDR3 DNA: TGTGCTAGTGGTTTGGTACTAGGGGGTGAGAATGAGCAGTTCTTC
CDR3 protein: CASGLVLGGENEQFF

clone size: NA
V gene: TRBV6-2/TRBV6-3
J gene: TRBJ2-5
D gene: TRBD1
CDR3 DNA: TGTGCCAGCAGTTACTCGTGGACAGGGGTTTCGAAGACCCAGTACTTC
CDR3 protein: CASSYSWTGVSKTQYF

clone size: NA
V gene: TRBV5-1
J gene: TRBJ1-2
D gene: NA
CDR3 DNA: TGCGCCAGCCGACAGACCGACTATGGCTACACCTTC
CDR3 protein: CASRQTDYGYTF

clone size: NA
V gene: TRBV9
J gene: TRBJ2-5
D gene: NA
CDR3 DNA: TGTGCCAGCAGCAACCGGGACTACGTACAGGGGACCCAGTACTTC
CDR3 protein: CASSNRDYVQGTQYF

clone size: once
V gene: TRBV5-1
J gene: TRBJ2-5
D gene: NA
CDR3 DNA: TGCGCCAGCCGAGCTATGGTCTACGAGACCCAGTACTTC
CDR3 protein: CASRAMVYETQYF

clone size: NA
V gene: TRBV3-1
J gene: TRBJ2-2
D gene: TRBD2
CDR3 DNA: TGTGCCAGCAGCCAAGATACAAGCGGGGCGACGGGGGAGCTGTTTTTT
CDR3 protein: CASSQDTSGATGELFF

clone size: NA
V gene: TRBV29-1
J gene: TRBJ2-1
D gene: NA
CDR3 DNA: TGCAGCGTTTCGGCGTCCAACCACAATGAGCAGTTCTTC
CDR3 protein: CSVSASNHNEQFF

clone size: few
V gene: TRBV5-1
J gene: TRBJ2-5
D gene: NA
CDR3 DNA: TGCGCCAGCAGCTTTAGCGGAGTGGAAGAGACCCAGTACTTC
CDR3 protein: CASSFSGVEETQYF

clone size: NA
V gene: TRBV29-1
J gene: TRBJ2-6
D gene: NA
CDR3 DNA: TGCAGCGTTTTTTTCGGAGACCACTCTGGGGCCAACGTCCTGACTTTC
CDR3 protein: CSVFFGDHSGANVLTF

clone size: NA
V gene: TRBV18
J gene: TRBJ2-7
D gene: TRBD1
CDR3 DNA: TGTGCCAGCTCACCGAAGACAGGGAAATTCTACGAGCAGTACTTC
CDR3 protein: CASSPKTGKFYEQYF

clone size: NA
V gene: TRBV5-1
J gene: TRBJ2-7
D gene: TRBD1
CDR3 DNA: TGCGCCAGCAGCCCCCCGGACAGGGATTACGAGCAGTACTTC
CDR3 protein: CASSPPDRDYEQYF

clone size: NA
V gene: TRBV29-1
J gene: TRBJ2-3
D gene: TRBD2
CDR3 DNA: TGCAGCGTTGCGCTAGCGGGAGGAGATACGCAGTATTTT
CDR3 protein: CSVALAGGDTQYF

clone size: NA
V gene: TRBV12-3/TRBV12-4
J gene: TRBJ1-1
D gene: NA
CDR3 DNA: TGTGCCAGCAGGCAGGGGTCCACTGAAGCTTTCTTT
CDR3 protein: CASRQGSTEAFF

clone size: NA
V gene: TRBV6-2/TRBV6-3
J gene: TRBJ2-3
D gene: TRBD2
CDR3 DNA: TGTGCCACCGAGGGACTACTCACAGATACGCAGTATTTT
CDR3 protein: CATEGLLTDTQYF

clone size: NA
V gene: TRBV19
J gene: TRBJ1-1
D gene: TRBD1
CDR3 DNA: TGTGCCAGCCTGGGACAGTGGAACACTGAAGCTTTCTTT
CDR3 protein: CASLGQWNTEAFF

clone size: NA
V gene: TRBV11-2
J gene: TRBJ2-7
D gene: NA
CDR3 DNA: TGTGCCAGCAGCCTCTTTTCCCTCGGGGCAGTCTACGAGCAGTACTTC
CDR3 protein: CASSLFSLGAVYEQYF

clone size: NA
V gene: TRBV30
J gene: TRBJ2-1
D gene: NA
CDR3 DNA: TGTGCCTGGAGTGATTTGTGGAGTCCGAACTACAATGAGCAGTTCTTC
CDR3 protein: CAWSDLWSPNYNEQFF

clone size: NA
V gene: TRBV12-3/TRBV12-4
J gene: TRBJ1-5
D gene: TRBD1
CDR3 DNA: TGTGCCAGCAGCCTGACAGGGACCCCCACCCCCCAGCATTTT
CDR3 protein: CASSLTGTPTPQHF

clone size: NA
V gene: TRBV4-2
J gene: TRBJ2-3
D gene: TRBD2
CDR3 DNA: TGTGCCAGCAGCCAAGAGGGACTAGCGGGGGCGGATACGCAGTATTTT
CDR3 protein: CASSQEGLAGADTQYF

clone size: NA
V gene: TRBV24-1
J gene: TRBJ2-1
D gene: TRBD2
CDR3 DNA: TGTGCCACCAGTGGGGCTAGCGGGAGCACTGAGCAGTTCTTC
CDR3 protein: CATSGASGSTEQFF

clone size: NA
V gene: TRBV20-1
J gene: TRBJ2-7
D gene: TRBD2
CDR3 DNA: TGCAGTGCTAGAGATAGGCGGGGGGCCTACGAGCAGTACTTC
CDR3 protein: CSARDRRGAYEQYF

clone size: NA
V gene: TRBV18
J gene: TRBJ1-1
D gene: NA
CDR3 DNA: TGTGCCAGCTCACCGGCCAGAGGAGTGAACACTGAAGCTTTCTTT
CDR3 protein: CASSPARGVNTEAFF

clone size: NA
V gene: TRBV9
J gene: TRBJ2-1
D gene: TRBD1
CDR3 DNA: TGTGCCAGCAGCGCGGTACAGGGGGCATCGAATTATGAGCAGTTCTTC
CDR3 protein: CASSAVQGASNYEQFF

clone size: NA
V gene: TRBV2
J gene: TRBJ1-6
D gene: NA
CDR3 DNA: TGTGCCAGCGGATGGGGGGGCAATTCACCCCTCCACTTT
CDR3 protein: CASGWGGNSPLHF

clone size: NA
V gene: TRBV30
J gene: TRBJ2-1
D gene: TRBD2
CDR3 DNA: TGTGCCTGGAGTCAGGGCCAGCGGGGTTACAATGAGCAGTTCTTC
CDR3 protein: CAWSQGQRGYNEQFF

clone size: NA
V gene: TRBV7-9
J gene: TRBJ2-1
D gene: TRBD2
CDR3 DNA: TGTGCCAGCAGCTCCGGACTAGCGGGGGGGCCGTGGAATGAGCAGTTCTTC
CDR3 protein: CASSSGLAGGPWNEQFF

clone size: NA
V gene: TRBV20-1
J gene: TRBJ2-7
D gene: TRBD1
CDR3 DNA: TGCAGTGCTAGAGAACAGGGGGCGAGGTACGAGCAGTACTTC
CDR3 protein: CSAREQGARYEQYF

clone size: NA
V gene: TRBV9
J gene: TRBJ2-6
D gene: NA
CDR3 DNA: TGTGCCAGCAGCCCAGGAGGGATTGAGGCCAACGTCCTGACTTTC
CDR3 protein: CASSPGGIEANVLTF

clone size: NA
V gene: TRBV27
J gene: TRBJ2-5
D gene: NA
CDR3 DNA: TGTGCCAGCAGTTTATCCCGGGGGACGGAGACCCAGTACTTC
CDR3 protein: CASSLSRGTETQYF

clone size: NA
V gene: TRBV14
J gene: TRBJ2-7
D gene: NA
CDR3 DNA: TGTGCCAGCAGCCAAGGTCTCCCGGGGCCCTACGAGCAGTACTTC
CDR3 protein: CASSQGLPGPYEQYF

clone size: NA
V gene: TRBV20-1
J gene: TRBJ2-5
D gene: NA
CDR3 DNA: TGCAGTGCAAGACCGCCTCAAGAGACCCAGTACTTC
CDR3 protein: CSARPPQETQYF

clone size: NA
V gene: TRBV20-1
J gene: TRBJ2-7
D gene: TRBD2
CDR3 DNA: TGCAGTGCTAGCGGACTAGCGTCCTACGAGCAGTACTTC
CDR3 protein: CSASGLASYEQYF

clone size: NA
V gene: TRBV18
J gene: TRBJ1-5
D gene: NA
CDR3 DNA: TGTGCCAGCTCACCCTCGGACGTTGGCAATCAGCCCCAGCATTTT
CDR3 protein: CASSPSDVGNQPQHF

clone size: NA
V gene: TRBV20-1
J gene: TRBJ2-2
D gene: TRBD2
CDR3 DNA: TGCAGTTATCGGAGCGGGATTACCGGGGAGCTGTTTTTT
CDR3 protein: CSYRSGITGELFF

clone size: NA
V gene: TRBV5-1
J gene: TRBJ2-7
D gene: TRBD1
CDR3 DNA: TGCGCCAGCAGCTTGAAATCGGACAGGGACGAGCAGTACTTC
CDR3 protein: CASSLKSDRDEQYF

clone size: NA
V gene: TRBV9
J gene: TRBJ1-2
D gene: NA
CDR3 DNA: TGTGCCAGCAGCGGCATAGGACAGCGTGAAAACTATGGCTACACCTTC
CDR3 protein: CASSGIGQRENYGYTF

clone size: NA
V gene: TRBV19
J gene: TRBJ2-1
D gene: TRBD2
CDR3 DNA: TGTGCCAGTAGTATCGCTAGCGGGGGGCCCTATGAGCAGTTCTTC
CDR3 protein: CASSIASGGPYEQFF

clone size: NA
V gene: TRBV30
J gene: TRBJ1-5
D gene: TRBD1
CDR3 DNA: TGTGCCTGGAGTAAAGGGGGCGCGAGCAATCAGCCCCAGCATTTT
CDR3 protein: CAWSKGGASNQPQHF

clone size: NA
V gene: TRBV20-1
J gene: TRBJ2-5
D gene: TRBD1
CDR3 DNA: TGCAGTGCTACCGGGGACAGGGGACTCCAAGAGACCCAGTACTTC
CDR3 protein: CSATGDRGLQETQYF

clone size: NA
V gene: TRBV29-1
J gene: TRBJ1-1
D gene: TRBD1
CDR3 DNA: TGCAGCGTAGGACAGGGAGTTTACACTGAAGCTTTCTTT
CDR3 protein: CSVGQGVYTEAFF

clone size: NA
V gene: TRBV5-4
J gene: TRBJ2-1
D gene: NA
CDR3 DNA: TGTGCCAGCAGCAGGGGGAGGGGGAGCTACAATGAGCAGTTCTTC
CDR3 protein: CASSRGRGSYNEQFF

clone size: NA
V gene: TRBV3-1
J gene: TRBJ1-1
D gene: NA
CDR3 DNA: TGTGCCAGCAGCCAGCAGCAGAACACTGAAGCTTTCTTT
CDR3 protein: CASSQQQNTEAFF

clone size: NA
V gene: TRBV20-1
J gene: TRBJ2-7
D gene: NA
CDR3 DNA: TGCAGTGCTACAACGCCGGAGAATTCCTACGAGCAGTACTTC
CDR3 protein: CSATTPENSYEQYF

clone size: once
V gene: TRBV2
J gene: TRBJ2-5
D gene: NA
CDR3 DNA: TGTGCCAGCATGGAAGAGGGGATACAAGAGACCCAGTACTTC
CDR3 protein: CASMEEGIQETQYF

clone size: NA
V gene: TRBV12-3/TRBV12-4
J gene: TRBJ2-5
D gene: TRBD1
CDR3 DNA: TGTGCCAGCAGCTTGGGACAGCATCGTTTCCAGTACTTC
CDR3 protein: CASSLGQHRFQYF

clone size: NA
V gene: TRBV20-1
J gene: TRBJ1-6
D gene: TRBD1
CDR3 DNA: TGCAGTGCCCCCTCCGGGACAGGGTCGGGTTCACCCCTCCACTTT
CDR3 protein: CSAPSGTGSGSPLHF